The 5 T cell receptor beta chains below were found in one sample sequenced in a study of shared clonotypes between healthy human individuals. Method: immunoSEQ multiplex PCR; TCRdb's copy keeps in-frame clones and lacks some. In the table there are over a million clones, about 98.5% of which are singletons. Source material: naive CD4+ T cells sorted from blood. Subset meaning: CD45RA+ positively selected. The receptor source for this set is a man aged 25-40 years in good health.

The V call is TRBV18, the J call TRBJ2-7; maybe TRBD2 (6 bases). CDR1 and CDR2 from the germline V gene are KGHSH and LQKENI. The CDR3 runs to 15 residues. V lost 3 bases, J lost 3 bases, and 15 bases lay in between. CDR3 loop: CASSPPLGLGYEQYF. Written as DNA, the CDR3 is TGTGCCAGCTCACCCCCGCTGGGACTGGGCTACGAGCAGTACTTC.

The rearrangement links TRBV7-2 to TRBJ1-2, with D tentatively TRBD1 (6 bases). Germline loops: CDR1 SGHTA, CDR2 FQGNSA. The CDR3 contains 18 residues. V was cut by 1 base and J by 0 bases, with 18 bases left in between. The CDR3 sequence is CASSLEIGGHTSNYGYTF. CDR3 in DNA: TGTGCCAGCAGCTTAGAGATAGGGGGACACACTTCTAACTATGGCTACACCTTC.

The chain carries TRBV9 and TRBJ2-6; D perhaps matches TRBD1 (5 bases). Trimming shortened V by 3 bases and J by 0 bases, and 19 bases separated the two germline ends. CDR1 SGDLS and CDR2 YYNGEE come from the germline V gene. The CDR3 is 19 amino acids. CDR3 nucleotide sequence: TGTGCCAGCAGCGCCGCCTCAGGGAAAGCACTCTCTGGGGCCAACGTCCTGACTTTC. Translation: CASSAASGKALSGANVLTF.

The chain links TRBV28 to TRBJ2-5; D uncertain. Germline lookup yields CDR1 MDHEN and CDR2 SYDVKM. This CDR3 has 12 residues. The ends were cut back, 1 base at V and 7 bases at J, with 7 bases in the middle. CDR3 nucleotide sequence: TGTGCCAGCAGTTTATCGGAGCCGACCCAGTACTTC. Translated, it gives CASSLSEPTQYF. The full variable domain, in which reference TRBV28 and TRBJ2-5 provide the parts outside the CDR3, is DVKVTQSSRYLVKRTGEKVFLECVQDMDHENMFWYRQDPGLGLRLIYFSYDVKMKEKGDIPEGYSVSREKKERFSLILESASTNQTSMYLCASSLSEPTQYFGPGTRLLVL.

The V gene is TRBV5-1, the J gene TRBJ2-1; 9 bases map to TRBD2. The ends lost 0 bases at V and 5 bases at J; junction bases unmatched: 12. Germline loops: CDR1 SGHRS, CDR2 YFSETQ. This CDR3 contains 18 residues. CDR3 loop: CASSLVLVGSGSHNEQFF. CDR3 nucleotides: TGCGCCAGCAGCTTGGTTTTAGTCGGTAGCGGGAGCCACAATGAGCAGTTCTTC.